The clone carrying this T cell receptor (beta chain) came up many times. What it recognizes is unknown. These data originate in a study of type 1 regulatory T cells. About the study: This in vitro CD4 product, T-allo10, is enriched for Tr1 cells and alloantigen-specific.

TCRdb analysed the reads with MiXCR anew, one entry per CDR3 protein. The sample carries about 42,000 distinct CDR3 sequences, approximately 12% recorded once. Findings and caveats of the study: Type 1 regulatory T cells had a more restricted TCR repertoire than non-type 1 regulatory T cells.

This TCR was sampled from a human donor in good health. Sequencing was done on a sample of cultured non-Tr1 T cells, either the whole culture or a sorted T cell fraction (not recorded which).

The CDR3 is CASSFAPGQTQETQYF. For the CDR3, the DNA is TGCGCCAGCAGCTTCGCGCCGGGACAGACACAAGAGACCCAGTACTTC. The chain joins TRBV5-1 to TRBJ2-5; 7 nucleotides match TRBD1. V lost 2 bases to trimming and J lost 2 bases; unmatched junction nucleotides: 9. Germline lookup yields CDR1 SGHRS and CDR2 YFSETQ. This CDR3 spans 16 amino acids.